This T cell receptor beta chain was retrieved from a study of cytomegalovirus exposure and HLA in healthy donors. Trimming cost V 7 bases and J 9 bases, with 15 bases left between them. Germline loops: CDR1 MNHEY, CDR2 SVGAGI. There are 12 residues in the CDR3. PCR used 60 Vbeta primers and 13 Jbeta primers. TCRdb keeps only in-frame clones here, not all; method: immunoSEQ multiplex PCR. The sample carries over 150,000 clones, more than 75% recorded once. This clonotype originated in a man aged 25-45 years in good health and CMV-seropositive. This rearrangement joins TRBV6-5 to TRBJ2-5; D might be TRBD2 (6 bases). Material for sequencing was PBMCs. Here the CDR3 DNA reads TGTGCCAGCACCGGGGTTGGAGGGGCCCAGTACTTC. Translating it yields CASTGVGGAQYF.